These T cell receptor beta chains were read from a single sample in a study of T-cell reconstitution after alpha-beta-depleted transplantation in children. TCRdb re-called the PCR reads through MiXCR, storing one row per CDR3 protein. The sample lists fewer than 250,000 distinct CDR3 sequences, about 15% seen once, with 43% in the top ten. The input for sequencing was PBMCs, mostly from graft donor cells, taken 360 days after TCRalphabeta/CD19-depleted stem cell transplant. Receptors originate from a male patient aged 2-15 years who had a stem cell transplant for acute lymphoblastic leukemia, so the T cells may come from the graft donor. The CDR3 runs from the conserved cysteine through the conserved F or W. D genes are given only for firm matches. A row's size may be missing; if present it is once, few, many or a size class.

v_call,clone_size,j_call,d_call,cdr3_nt,cdr3_aa
TRBV3-1,-,TRBJ2-1,-,TGTGCCAGCAGCCAAATATCTAACGAGCAGTTCTTC,CASSQISNEQFF
TRBV5-1,many,TRBJ2-5,-,TGCGCCAGCAGCTCGACAGCTAACCAAGAGACCCAGTACTTC,CASSSTANQETQYF
TRBV27,-,TRBJ2-7,-,TGTGCCAGCAGTTTAAAAGGGGTCAACTACGAGCAGTACTTC,CASSLKGVNYEQYF
TRBV18,few,TRBJ2-7,TRBD1,TGTGCCAGCTCACCATTGGGACAGGGGTACGAGCAGTACTTC,CASSPLGQGYEQYF
TRBV18,-,TRBJ1-5,-,TGTGCCAGCTCACCACGAGATACCGATCAGCCCCAGCATTTT,CASSPRDTDQPQHF
TRBV4-1,-,TRBJ2-2,-,TGCGCCAGCAGCCAGCTCGTGGTAGTCTTCGGCGGGGAGCTGTTTTTT,CASSQLVVVFGGELFF
TRBV7-2,-,TRBJ1-5,-,TGTGCCAGCAGCTCATGGGGCGGCGGAAATCAGCCCCAGCATTTT,CASSSWGGGNQPQHF
TRBV5-1,-,TRBJ2-3,TRBD2,TGCGGCAGCAGCTTGGTCGCGGGGGATAGCACAGATACGCAGTATTTT,CGSSLVAGDSTDTQYF
TRBV29-1,many,TRBJ2-7,-,TGCAGCGTTCAGGCGCACACCTCTCTCGAGCAGTACTTC,CSVQAHTSLEQYF
TRBV12-3/TRBV12-4,many,TRBJ2-5,TRBD2,TGTGCCAGCAGGCCTCTCGGGGGGGCCATGAAGACCCAGTACTTC,CASRPLGGAMKTQYF
TRBV4-3,many,TRBJ2-5,TRBD1,TGCGCCAGCAGCCTGACAGGGGTTGGGCCTCAAGAGACCCAGTACTTC,CASSLTGVGPQETQYF
TRBV16,few,TRBJ1-5,-,TGTGCCAGCAAGGAACACAGGCCTGATAGCAATCAGCCCCAGCATTTT,CASKEHRPDSNQPQHF
TRBV15,-,TRBJ1-1,-,TGTGCCACCAGCCCGTCGGACCGGAACACTGAAGCTTTCTTT,CATSPSDRNTEAFF
TRBV3-1,-,TRBJ1-4,-,TGTGCCAGCAGCCAAGATTTACCTGAGGGGGAAAAACTGTTTTTT,CASSQDLPEGEKLFF
TRBV12-3/TRBV12-4,few,TRBJ1-1,-,TGTGCCAGCAGCCCATTGGGAATGCCCTACACTGAAGCTTTCTTT,CASSPLGMPYTEAFF
TRBV6-5,many,TRBJ2-7,-,TGTGCCAGCAGTCAGGGCTCCTACGAGCAGTACTTC,CASSQGSYEQYF
TRBV5-1,-,TRBJ2-1,-,TGCGCCAGCAGCTTCGGCGGCTCCACCAGAGACGGCAGCAATGAGCAGTTCTTC,CASSFGGSTRDGSNEQFF
TRBV6-5,-,TRBJ1-3,-,TGTGCCAGCAGTTACTTCAACGGGAACACCATATATTTT,CASSYFNGNTIYF
TRBV10-3,-,TRBJ2-7,-,TGTGCCATCAGTGACACAGTAGCCTCTACCTACGAGCAGTACTTC,CAISDTVASTYEQYF
TRBV5-1,-,TRBJ2-1,TRBD2,TGCGCCACCGGGGGACTAGCGGGCAACAATGAGCAGTTCTTC,CATGGLAGNNEQFF
TRBV12-3/TRBV12-4,once,TRBJ1-2,-,TGTGCCAGCAGTTTTCTGCAGACAGGCCACTATGGCTACACCTTC,CASSFLQTGHYGYTF
TRBV7-2,-,TRBJ1-3,TRBD1,TGTGCCAGCAGCTTTGGACAGGGGGCGCCTTATGGAAACACCATATATTTT,CASSFGQGAPYGNTIYF
TRBV12-3/TRBV12-4,few,TRBJ1-1,TRBD1,TGTGCCAGCAGTTTAGGGGGACAGATGAACACTGAAGCTTTCTTT,CASSLGGQMNTEAFF
TRBV28,-,TRBJ1-1,-,TGTGCCAGCCTCATTACGGGAGTCGGGGGGGTGACTGAAGCTTTCTTT,CASLITGVGGVTEAFF